The T cell receptor (beta chain) under discussion was sequenced for a study of early T cells in non-severe SARS-CoV-2 infection. TCRdb re-called the 5' RACE reads through MiXCR, storing one row per CDR3 protein. The top ten hold less than 20% of the sample, which has tens of thousands of distinct CDR3 sequences, 4% to 5.5% seen once. Material: whole blood. This clonotype was sampled from an adult who was a healthcare worker with PCR-confirmed SARS-CoV-2 infection or an uninfected control (not recorded which).

CDR3 in amino acids: CASSQSASLLNTEAFF. CDR3 bases: TGCGCCAGCAGCCAGTCAGCCTCACTTTTGAACACTGAAGCTTTCTTT. This chain uses TRBV4-1 with TRBJ1-1; D uncertain. The CDR3 is 16 amino acids. V was pared by 3 bases and J by 0 bases, with 14 bases between. From germline, CDR1 is MGHRA and CDR2 YSYEKL.